This paragraph reports one TCR beta chain. Its antigen is unknown. These data come from a study of cytomegalovirus exposure and HLA in healthy donors. The study's findings and limits: The study found most TCR sequences rare, yet found some public TCRs in many donors. High specificity and sensitivity for cytomegalovirus status were reported for the classifier. The investigators catalogued 150 to 200 TCR beta chains as cytomegalovirus-associated.

Libraries were prepared by immunoSEQ multiplex PCR; TCRdb keeps only in-frame clonotypes and omits some of them. The table records about 60,000 clones, around nine tenths of them present only once. The germline CDR1 and CDR2 sequences are SEHNR and FQNEAQ (reference sequence). CDR3 length: 12 residues. The germline V and J ends were trimmed by 3 bases and 9 bases, with 9 bases remaining between them. The sequencing sample was made of PBMCs. The V gene is TRBV7-9, the J gene TRBJ2-1; D is unclear. The TCR was taken from a man younger than 35 in good health and CMV-seronegative. CDR3 sequence reads: CASSFLLREQFF. The CDR3 DNA is TGTGCCAGCAGCTTTTTACTACGTGAGCAGTTCTTC.